The 5 T cell receptor beta chains reported below all come from one sample, sequenced in a study of cytomegalovirus exposure and HLA in healthy donors. Primers included in the PCR were 60 Vbeta and 13 Jbeta primers. Using immunoSEQ multiplex PCR, the repertoire was profiled, and TCRdb retains in-frame clones only, with some absent. In the table there are under 200,000 clones, 82% of which are singletons. The sample taken for sequencing was PBMCs. These receptors came from a girl under 18 in good health and CMV-seropositive.

The DNA of the CDR3 is TGTGCCAGTAGTATTGGGGGGGACGGTATTTTCAATCAGCCCCAGCATTTT. Its protein is CASSIGGDGIFNQPQHF. This chain connects TRBV19 to TRBJ1-5, with D possibly being TRBD1 (5 bases). Germline assignment: CDR1 LNHDA and CDR2 SQIVND (reference sequence). This CDR3 contains 17 residues. Trimming cost V 3 bases and J 3 bases, with 18 bases left between them.

This clone was seen once. This chain joins TRBV2 and TRBJ2-5; D is ambiguous. Germline V CDR1 and CDR2: SNHLY, FYNNEI. This CDR3 has 14 amino acids. Trimming cost V 2 bases and J 2 bases, with 9 bases left between them. The CDR3 loop reads CASSEQQTQETQYF. The CDR3 nucleotides read TGTGCCAGCAGTGAACAACAGACACAAGAGACCCAGTACTTC. The full variable domain, rest sourced from reference TRBV2 and TRBJ2-5, is EPEVTQTPSHQVTQMGQEVILRCVPISNHLYFYWYRQILGQKVEFLVSFYNNEISEKSEIFDDQFSVERPDGSNFTLKIRSTKLEDSAMYFCASSEQQTQETQYFGPGTRLLVL.

Here the CDR3 DNA reads TGCGCCAGCAGCACCCTTCCCCAGGGGGCGCGGCTATATGGCTACACCTTC. This codes for CASSTLPQGARLYGYTF. The chain has TRBV5-1 and TRBJ1-2; 8 bases are shared with TRBD1. The CDR3 totals 17 residues. V trimming: 4 bases; J trimming: 5 bases; junction bases outside the gene matches: 16. In germline, CDR1 is SGHRS, CDR2 YFSETQ.

V and J are TRBV14 and TRBJ1-4; D may be TRBD1 (6 bases). There are 15 residues in the CDR3. Germline CDR1 SGHDN, CDR2 FVKESK. Trimming took 4 bases from V and 3 from J, leaving 12 bases between them. CDR3 sequence: CASSLRQAPNEKLFF. CDR3 coding DNA: TGTGCCAGCAGCCTTCGACAGGCACCTAATGAAAAACTGTTTTTT.

This rearrangement joins TRBV5-8 to TRBJ1-2; 7 nucleotides line up with TRBD1. Germline CDR1 SGHTS, CDR2 YDEGEE. The length of the CDR3 is 15 residues. V lost 2 bases, J lost 4 bases, and 8 bases stayed unmatched. The CDR3 spells CASSFWTGDAYGYTF. CDR3 nucleotides: TGTGCCAGCAGCTTCTGGACAGGAGATGCCTATGGCTACACCTTC. The whole variable domain, remainder taken from reference TRBV5-8 and TRBJ1-2, is EAGVTQSPTHLIKTRGQQATLRCSPISGHTSVYWYQQALGLGLQFLLWYDEGEERNRGNFPPRFSGRQFPNYSSELNVNALELEDSALYLCASSFWTGDAYGYTFGSGTRLTVV.